The clone carrying this T cell receptor (beta chain) has just one count. Its antigen is unknown. These data originate in a study of CD8 T cells in Susac syndrome. General observations from the study: As acknowledged by the study, its TCR sequencing and HLA analysis included a relatively small number of individuals.

Germline assignment: CDR1 SEHNR and CDR2 FQNEAQ (reference sequence). The CDR3 consists of 17 residues. Between the trimmed V and J ends, which lost 5 bases and 1 base, there was a span of 20 bases. Random hexamers primed reverse transcription of about 0.45 to 1 ug RNA. Amplification of TCR beta CDR3 across 54 Vbeta and 13 Jbeta was performed with immunoSEQ multiplex PCR. One entry per CDR3 protein results from TCRdb running MiXCR on the immunoSEQ multiplex PCR reads. The sample includes around 280,000 distinct CDR3 sequences, 92% seen only once; the top ten take about 0.07%. This receptor was taken from a human donor with multiple sclerosis. The sequencing input was CD4+ T cells from PBMCs. This chain uses TRBV7-9 with TRBJ2-5, with TRBD2 as a possible D gene (6 bases). The CDR3 nucleotides are TGTGCCAGCAGCCGTCACATCCTCCCGCGGGGCCAAGAGACCCAGTACTTC. Protein sequence: CASSRHILPRGQETQYF.